This T cell receptor (beta chain) was sequenced in a study of blood T cell repertoires in COVID-19. Study background: COVID-19 samples, acute and convalescent, were from the United States, Italy and Spain. In each case, the material was cDNA or gDNA derived from T cells, B-cell-depleted T cells, or PBMCs.

Under the authors' procedure: Scientists estimated how many nucleated cells there were by amplifying reference gene primers. The data were produced by immunoSEQ multiplex PCR, yet TCRdb's version contains in-frame clones alone and is incomplete. Clone size and V and J calls were adopted from that table, with D and trimming inferred from the DNA. The sample includes around 200,000 clones, around 80% seen only once; the top ten take 6% to 8.5%. The origin of this receptor is a human donor in a cohort sampled during active COVID-19. The sample taken for sequencing was peripheral blood.

CDR3 in amino acids: CASREPGLCQETQYF. CDR3 coding DNA: TGCGCCAGCAGGGAGCCAGGGCTATGCCAAGAGACCCAGTACTTC. The chain carries TRBV10-1 and TRBJ2-5, with D maybe TRBD1 (5 bases). The V end lost 6 bases, the J end lost 1 base, and 15 bases lay between the germline ends. Germline values: CDR1 WNHNN, CDR2 SYGVQD (reference sequence). This CDR3 comprises 15 residues.